This T cell receptor (beta chain) was sequenced in a study of response to subunit inactivated influenza vaccine. Study-wide points: The authors suggested that every seasonal influenza vaccination recruits few new T cells.

The V end lost 5 bases, the J end lost 1 base, and 11 bases lay between the germline ends. This CDR3 contains 14 residues. TCRdb used MiXCR to reprocess the RT-PCR reads, holding one entry per CDR3 protein. The data contain around 530,000 distinct CDR3 sequences, more than 15% of them singletons. This clonotype was counted only a few times. The antigen is undetermined. The origin of this receptor is a man in his fifties or sixties who received an inactivated influenza vaccine. The chain joins TRBV12-3 or TRBV12-4 to TRBJ1-1; D gene ambiguous. Sequencing used CD4+ T cells sorted from PBMCs, obtained less than 30 months after vaccination. DNA of the CDR3: TGTGCCAGCAGTCCCGCCCGGGGGAACACTGAAGCTTTCTTT. Its translation is CASSPARGNTEAFF.